The source of this T cell receptor beta chain is a study of technical replicates of blood from a few donors. The method was immunoSEQ multiplex PCR; TCRdb's version includes in-frame clones alone and lacks a portion of them. The table lists 80,000 to 95,000 clones, around 96% of them singletons. The sequence was collected from a human donor in good health. The sample comprised T cells isolated from PBMCs.

CDR3 DNA: TGTGCCACCAGCGGGACAGGGAGCTCCTACAATGAGCAGTTCTTC. Amino acid sequence: CATSGTGSSYNEQFF. The chain has TRBV15 and TRBJ2-1; TRBD1 aligns across 9 bases. After removal of 5 bases from V and 0 bases from J, the junction contained 2 bases not matched to a gene. CDR3 length: 15 amino acids. Germline assignment: CDR1 LNHNV and CDR2 YYDKDF (reference sequence).